A single sample is the source of the 7 T cell receptor beta chains below, sequenced in a study of blood T cell repertoires in COVID-19. The repertoire was sequenced with immunoSEQ multiplex PCR; TCRdb's copy has only in-frame clones and lacks some. The sample yields about 120,000 clones, 76% seen once. Material: peripheral blood. The source is a woman aged 80 or over with acute or convalescent COVID-19.

This rearrangement joins TRBV4-2 to TRBJ2-2; no definite D call. V dropped 0 bases and J dropped 1 base, with 3 bases sitting between them. Germline values: CDR1 LGHNA, CDR2 YNFKEQ. This CDR3 has 14 residues. The CDR3 spells CASSQDWNTGELFF. In DNA, the CDR3 is TGTGCCAGCAGCCAAGACTGGAACACCGGGGAGCTGTTTTTT.

This chain joins TRBV11-2 and TRBJ2-1, with TRBD2 matching 10 bases. The ends lost 5 bases at V and 6 bases at J; junction bases unmatched: 10. The CDR3 is 16 residues long. Germline CDR1 reads SGHAT; CDR2 reads FQNNGV. DNA of the CDR3: TGTGCCAGCAGCACTCGACTAGCGGGTATTAGCAATGAGCAGTTCTTC. Amino acid sequence: CASSTRLAGISNEQFF.

The CDR3 DNA sequence: TGCAGTGCTAGTTTTAACGAGCAGTACTTC. This translates into CSASFNEQYF. The gene calls are TRBV20-1 and TRBJ2-7; no definite D call. V was clipped by 3 bases and J by 5 bases, with 5 bases between them. The germline gives CDR1 DFQATT, CDR2 SNEGSKA (reference sequence). The CDR3 sequence is 10 residues long.

The sample holds one count of this clone. The rearrangement links TRBV30 to TRBJ1-4; D is perhaps TRBD1 (6 bases). CDR1 and CDR2 (germline): GTSNPN, SVGIG (reference sequence). Trimming cost V 5 bases and J 7 bases, with 14 bases left between them. This CDR3 is 13 amino acids long. The CDR3 region is CAWCGQSPEKLFF. The CDR3 DNA reads TGTGCCTGGTGTGGACAGAGTCCTGAAAAACTGTTTTTT.

This clone was counted between two and nine times. The chain is built from TRBV5-5 and TRBJ2-3; D gene unclear. The CDR3 sequence is 14 residues long. V lost 0 bases and J lost 3, with 8 bases in between. Germline loops: CDR1 SGHKS, CDR2 YYEKEE (reference sequence). The CDR3 sequence is CASSLGSITDTQYF. In nucleotides, the CDR3 is TGTGCCAGCAGCTTGGGATCTATAACAGATACGCAGTATTTT.

The rearrangement links TRBV19 to TRBJ2-5; D is perhaps TRBD1 (5 bases). There are 13 residues in the CDR3. Germline V CDR1 and CDR2: LNHDA, SQIVND (reference sequence). V shed 6 bases and J shed 1 base, with 9 bases lying between them. In nucleotides, the CDR3 is TGTGCCAGTAGAGACAGACCCCAAGAGACCCAGTACTTC. Amino acid sequence: CASRDRPQETQYF.

The chain combines TRBV19 with TRBJ1-4; D not certain. Germline CDR1 is LNHDA and CDR2 is SQIVND (reference sequence). The CDR3 extends over 14 amino acids. Between the trimmed V and J ends, which lost 6 bases and 5 bases, there was a span of 13 bases. CDR3 sequence (DNA): TGTGCCAGTAGCGAACCGGGGTTCAATGAAAAACTGTTTTTT. Protein sequence: CASSEPGFNEKLFF.